This T cell receptor (beta chain) was recorded in a study of cytomegalovirus exposure and HLA in healthy donors. Study overall: In an earlier analysis, 95 million to 140 million unique TCR beta sequences were found from some 200 million T cells. Study results and limitations: A later analysis reportedly found fewer N-insertions in an Asian-associated ancestry cluster than the approximately 730-donor mean. Earlier results showed most TCR beta V segments being productive about 87% or about 30% of the time. According to the study, 180 or so TCR beta chains were cytomegalovirus-associated.

In the case of this clone: Antigen unknown.

The PCR was carried out with 60 Vbeta primers and 13 Jbeta primers. The assay was immunoSEQ multiplex PCR, and TCRdb's table has in-frame clones only and misses some. The data contain 75,000 to 90,000 clones, around 68% of them seen just once; the ten biggest clones take up 20% to 25%. The source material was PBMCs. The receptor was derived from a young man in good health and CMV-seropositive.

CDR3 protein: CASSVRGGEDTEAFF. CDR3 nucleotide sequence: TGTGCCAGCAGCGTAAGGGGAGGTGAAGACACTGAAGCTTTCTTT. The chain uses TRBV9 and TRBJ1-1, with D perhaps TRBD1 (5 bases). Germline values: CDR1 SGDLS, CDR2 YYNGEE. This CDR3 is built from 15 residues. V lost 1 base and J 3 bases, leaving 13 bases between the germline ends. Full variable domain (missing parts from reference TRBV9 and TRBJ1-1): DSGVTQTPKHLITATGQRVTLRCSPRSGDLSVYWYQQSLDQGLQFLIQYYNGEERAKGNILERFSAQQFPDLHSELNLSSLELGDSALYFCASSVRGGEDTEAFFGQGTRLTVV.